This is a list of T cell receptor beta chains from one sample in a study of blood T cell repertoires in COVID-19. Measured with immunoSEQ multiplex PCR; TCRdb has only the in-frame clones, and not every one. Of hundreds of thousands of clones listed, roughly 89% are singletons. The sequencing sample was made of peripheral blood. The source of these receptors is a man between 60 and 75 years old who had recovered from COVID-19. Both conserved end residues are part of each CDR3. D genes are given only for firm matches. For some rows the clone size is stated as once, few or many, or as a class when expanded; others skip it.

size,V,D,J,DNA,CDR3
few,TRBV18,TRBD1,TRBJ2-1,TGTGCCAGCTCGCGCATTTCCTCGACAGGGGGCGGGAACAATGAGCAGTTCTTC,CASSRISSTGGGNNEQFF
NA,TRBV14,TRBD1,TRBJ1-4,TGTGCCAGCAGCCAGGCCCGACAGGGCTCATATGAAAAACTGTTTTTT,CASSQARQGSYEKLFF
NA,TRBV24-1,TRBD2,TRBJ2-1,TGTGCCACCAGTGACGTACCGCGGGGGTTTGGGCTCAATGAGCAGTTCTTC,CATSDVPRGFGLNEQFF
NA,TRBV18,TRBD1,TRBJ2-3,TGTGCCAGCTCACCACGGGGACAGGGGGCGGCAGATACGCAGTATTTT,CASSPRGQGAADTQYF
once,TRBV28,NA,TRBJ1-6,TGTGCCAGCAGTTCCAATACAGGGACAACCCTCCACTTT,CASSSNTGTTLHF
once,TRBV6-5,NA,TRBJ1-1,TGTGCCAGCAGTAAAAGCGGCCAAGCTTTCTTT,CASSKSGQAFF
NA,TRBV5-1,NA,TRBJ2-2,TGCGCCAGCAGCTTTGAGGGCACCGGGGAGCTGTTTTTT,CASSFEGTGELFF
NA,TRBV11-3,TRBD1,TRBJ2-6,TGTGCCAGCAGCCCGGGGACAGGGTACTCTGGGGCCAACGTCCTGACTTTC,CASSPGTGYSGANVLTF
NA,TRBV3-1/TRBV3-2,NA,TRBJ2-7,TGTGCCAGCGGAAGGAGCGAGCAGTACTTC,CASGRSEQYF
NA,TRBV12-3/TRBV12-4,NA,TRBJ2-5,TGTGCCAGCAGTTTATGGTCTAAAGAGACCCAGTACTTC,CASSLWSKETQYF
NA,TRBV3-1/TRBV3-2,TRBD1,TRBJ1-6,TGTGCCAGCAGCCAAGGGACAGGGGGCGCCTATAATTCACCCCTCCACTTT,CASSQGTGGAYNSPLHF
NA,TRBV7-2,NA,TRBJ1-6,TGTGCCAGCAGCTATGGACTGAGGATATCACCCCTCCACTTT,CASSYGLRISPLHF
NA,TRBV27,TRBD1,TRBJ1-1,TGTGCCAGCAGGAGACAGGGGCCGAACACTGAAGCTTTCTTT,CASRRQGPNTEAFF
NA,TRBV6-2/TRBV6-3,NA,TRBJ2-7,TGTGCCAGCAGTTACGCCCCAGATACCTACGAGCAGTACTTC,CASSYAPDTYEQYF
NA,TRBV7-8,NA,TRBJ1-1,TGTGCCAGCAGCTGGACTGGAGTCACTGAAGCTTTCTTT,CASSWTGVTEAFF
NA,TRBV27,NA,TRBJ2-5,TGTGCCAGCAGTTTCCGGGAGCAAGAGACCCAGTACTTC,CASSFREQETQYF
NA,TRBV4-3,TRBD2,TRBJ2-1,TGCGCCAGCAGCCCCCTGGGCGGGGGGTTGGATGAGCAGTTCTTC,CASSPLGGGLDEQFF
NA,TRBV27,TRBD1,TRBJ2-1,TGTGCCAGCAGGAGACAGGGCGAGGACTACAATGAGCAGTTCTTC,CASRRQGEDYNEQFF
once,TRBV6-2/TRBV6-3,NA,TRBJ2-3,TGTGCCAGCAGTCCCCGTGGTGGGGCAAGAGATACGCAGTATTTT,CASSPRGGARDTQYF
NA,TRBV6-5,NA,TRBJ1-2,TGTGCCGTGGCAGGGGTCCCGATATTCTATGGCTACACCTTC,CAVAGVPIFYGYTF
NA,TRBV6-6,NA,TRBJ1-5,TGTGCCAGCATCCAAAGAGGCGGCCACTACAATCAGCCCCAGCATTTT,CASIQRGGHYNQPQHF
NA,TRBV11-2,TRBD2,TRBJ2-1,TGTGCCAGCAGCTTCCTTAGCGGGATATCCTACAATGAGCAGTTCTTC,CASSFLSGISYNEQFF
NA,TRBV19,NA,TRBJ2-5,TGTGCCAGTAGTATAGTGGGCGGGGAGACCCAGTACTTC,CASSIVGGETQYF
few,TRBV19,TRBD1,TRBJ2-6,TGTGCCAGTACCCACCGGCGACAGGGGAGCTCTGGGGCCAACGTCCTGACTTTC,CASTHRRQGSSGANVLTF
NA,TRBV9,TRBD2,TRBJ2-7,TGTGCCAGCAGCCCGGGGGGTCAACCTTCCTACGAGCAGTACTTC,CASSPGGQPSYEQYF
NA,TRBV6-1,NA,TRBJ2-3,TGTGCCAGCAGCATCGTGACAAGCACAGATACGCAGTATTTT,CASSIVTSTDTQYF
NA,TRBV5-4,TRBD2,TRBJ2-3,TGTGCCAGCAGCACCGGGACTAGCGGGATTTGGGATACGCAGTATTTT,CASSTGTSGIWDTQYF
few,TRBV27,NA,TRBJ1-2,TGTGCCAGCAGACGGCAACAGGGCCTTTATGGCTACACCTTC,CASRRQQGLYGYTF
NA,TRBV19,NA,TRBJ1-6,TGTGCCAGTAGCGGGTCGGACAGTTATAATTCACCCCTCCACTTT,CASSGSDSYNSPLHF
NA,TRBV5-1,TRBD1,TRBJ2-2,TGCGCCAGCAGCTTGGAGGCTTACAGGGGCACCGGGGAGCTGTTTTTT,CASSLEAYRGTGELFF
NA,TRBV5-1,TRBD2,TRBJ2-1,TGCGCCAGCAGCCCACTGACTAGCGGGAGCGATGAGCAGTTCTTC,CASSPLTSGSDEQFF
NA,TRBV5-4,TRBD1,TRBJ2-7,TGTGCCAGCAGCCGGAGTCTGGGACAGAAAAACTACGAGCAGTACTTC,CASSRSLGQKNYEQYF
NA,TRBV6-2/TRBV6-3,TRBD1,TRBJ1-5,TGTGCCAGCAGTTCCGGGACAGGGGTTCAGCCCCAGCATTTT,CASSSGTGVQPQHF
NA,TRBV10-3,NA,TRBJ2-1,TGTGCCATCAGTATCAACAATGAGCAGTTCTTC,CAISINNEQFF
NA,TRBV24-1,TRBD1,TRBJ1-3,TGTGCCGCCCCCGACAGGGCCCAGCATGACTCTGGAAACACCATATATTTT,CAAPDRAQHDSGNTIYF
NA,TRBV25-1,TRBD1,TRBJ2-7,TGTGCCAGCAGTTCCACCGGGACAGTGGGGAACTCCTACGAGCAGTACTTC,CASSSTGTVGNSYEQYF
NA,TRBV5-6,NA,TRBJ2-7,TGTGCCAGCAGCCTCTACGGGACACCCTACGAGCAGTACTTC,CASSLYGTPYEQYF
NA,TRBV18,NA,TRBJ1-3,TGTGCCAGCTCACCATCCGCCAGCTCTGGAAACACCATATATTTT,CASSPSASSGNTIYF
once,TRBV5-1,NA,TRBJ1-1,TGCGCCAGCAGCTTGGCGGGGTCCCCTGAAGCTTTCTTT,CASSLAGSPEAFF
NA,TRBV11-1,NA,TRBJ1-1,TGTGCCAGCAGCGGAGGGCTGAACACTGAAGCTTTCTTT,CASSGGLNTEAFF
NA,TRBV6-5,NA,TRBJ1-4,TGTGCCAGCAGTCCCCCCGGAGGCGGAGGTGAAAAACTGTTTTTT,CASSPPGGGGEKLFF
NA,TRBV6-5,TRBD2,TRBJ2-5,TGTGCCAGCAGCGGACTAGCGGGGACTGAGACCCAGTACTTC,CASSGLAGTETQYF
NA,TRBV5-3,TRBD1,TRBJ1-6,TGTGCCAGAAGTCGTCGGGACAGGGAAAATTCACCCCTCCACTTT,CARSRRDRENSPLHF
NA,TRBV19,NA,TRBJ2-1,TGTGCCAGTAGTATCCCCAGGGGCTCCTACAATGAGCAGTTCTTC,CASSIPRGSYNEQFF
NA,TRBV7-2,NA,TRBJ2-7,TGTGCCAGCAGCTTAGAAGACTCTTACTACGAGCAGTACTTC,CASSLEDSYYEQYF
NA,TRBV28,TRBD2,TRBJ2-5,TGTGCCAGCAGTTTGACCCAGCGGGGGGGCCGAGAGACCCAGTACTTC,CASSLTQRGGRETQYF
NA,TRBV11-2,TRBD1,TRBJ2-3,TGTGCCAGCACCTTACAGGGGCGGAGCACAGATACGCAGTATTTT,CASTLQGRSTDTQYF
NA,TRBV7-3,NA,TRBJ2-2,TGTGCCAGCAGTCCTCAGCGGGCCGGGGAGCTGTTTTTT,CASSPQRAGELFF
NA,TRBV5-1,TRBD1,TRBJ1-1,TGCGCCAGCAGGACCGGGGACAGGGCTACTGAAGCTTTCTTT,CASRTGDRATEAFF
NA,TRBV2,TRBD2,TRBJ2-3,TGTGCCAGCAGTGCCCCGTTGACTAGCGGGTTCACAGATACGCAGTATTTT,CASSAPLTSGFTDTQYF
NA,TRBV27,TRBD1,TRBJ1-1,TGTGCCAGCAGGTCGACAGGGTTTGTCGAAGCTTTCTTT,CASRSTGFVEAFF
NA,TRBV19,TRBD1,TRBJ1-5,TGTGCCAGTAGTACAGACAGGGGGCTTCAGCCCCAGCATTTT,CASSTDRGLQPQHF
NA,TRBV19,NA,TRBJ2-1,TGTGCCAGTAGTATAGATAGGCGGTACAATGAGCAGTTCTTC,CASSIDRRYNEQFF